Presented here are 30 T cell receptor beta chains from one specimen sequenced in a study of metastatic and nonmetastatic thyroid tumors. TCRdb redid the clone calls on the PCR reads using MiXCR. The sample shows some 93,000 clones, over 9.5% of them seen only once. Prior to thyroid surgery, none of the patients had received any treatment. Sequencing was carried out using blood. These TCRs come from a female donor with papillary thyroid cancer or a benign thyroid nodule (not recorded which). Some clones in this sample may be carry-over from other donors' samples.

This clone appeared many times. The CDR3 DNA follows: TGTGCCAGCAGCGCCGGGACTAGCGGGAGGGTGGATGAGCAGTTCTTC. Translation gives CASSAGTSGRVDEQFF. V usage is TRBV11-2 and J usage is TRBJ2-1; 16 bases match TRBD2. The CDR3 loop spans 16 amino acids. Germline loops: CDR1 SGHAT, CDR2 FQNNGV. The junction had 6 bases not matched to a gene; V was cut back by 5 bases and J by 8 bases.

The CDR3 here is CALLTGGGELFF. The CDR3 DNA reads TGTGCCTTGCTTACTGGCGGCGGGGAGCTGTTTTTT. The V call is TRBV30, the J call TRBJ2-2; no reliable D call. Trimming cost V 7 bases and J 7 bases, with 13 bases left between them. Germline CDR1 reads GTSNPN; CDR2 reads SVGIG (reference sequence). The length of the CDR3 is 12 residues.

There are many counts of this clone. This chain joins TRBV5-1 and TRBJ2-1, with 13 positions matching TRBD2. With 3 bases clipped from V and 3 bases from J, the junction kept 3 bases outside the gene matches. CDR3 length: 16 residues. The germline CDR1 and CDR2 sequences are SGHRS and YFSETQ. The CDR3: CASSWGTSGDYNEQFF. The CDR3, as DNA: TGCGCCAGCAGCTGGGGGACTAGCGGGGACTACAATGAGCAGTTCTTC.

This clone came up many times. The chain links TRBV29-1 to TRBJ1-1, with D perhaps TRBD1 (5 bases). This CDR3 is 13 amino acids long. Germline-derived CDR1 and CDR2 are SQVTM and ANQGSEA. V shed 5 bases and J shed 1 base, with 11 bases lying between them. The CDR3 here is CSVYRGGNTEAFF. CDR3 coding DNA: TGCAGCGTTTATCGGGGGGGGAACACTGAAGCTTTCTTT.

This clone was recorded a few times. The chain joins TRBV6-1 to TRBJ2-1, with a weak D call TRBD1 (6 bases). CDR1 is MNHNS and CDR2 is SASEGT in the germline V gene. This CDR3 spans 15 amino acids. The V end was cut by 6 bases, the J end by 0 bases, with 12 bases between. The CDR3 here is CASRRDRSSYNEQFF. DNA of the CDR3: TGTGCCAGCAGACGTGACAGGAGCTCCTACAATGAGCAGTTCTTC.

This clone was recorded many times. The J gene is TRBJ2-5, the V gene TRBV12-3 or TRBV12-4, with a tentative D call TRBD1 (5 bases). The CDR3 covers 14 residues. Trimming cost V 6 bases and J 1 base, with 12 bases left between them. CDR3: CASSPGHVQETQYF. In nucleotides, the CDR3 is TGTGCCAGCAGCCCCGGACACGTCCAAGAGACCCAGTACTTC.

This clone has a handful of counts. The J gene is TRBJ2-7, the V gene TRBV9; 9 bases align to TRBD1. From germline, CDR1 is SGDLS and CDR2 YYNGEE. The CDR3 extends over 16 amino acids. Trimming cost V 3 bases and J 3 bases; bases outside gene matches: 10. The chain's CDR3 is CASSGPPWTGDYEQYF. For the CDR3, the DNA is TGTGCCAGCAGCGGCCCGCCGTGGACAGGGGACTACGAGCAGTACTTC.

The gene calls are TRBV6-1 and TRBJ1-1; 10 nucleotides line up with TRBD1. The CDR3 sequence is 15 residues long. From germline, CDR1 is MNHNS and CDR2 SASEGT. V was clipped by 2 bases and J by 3 bases; unmatched bases: 3. The CDR3 DNA reads TGTGCCAGCAGTGAACAGACAGGGGGCTACACTGAAGCTTTCTTT. Residues: CASSEQTGGYTEAFF.

This chain connects TRBV2 to TRBJ1-3; D call uncertain. The CDR3 runs 17 residues. V lost 5 bases and J 1 base, leaving 18 bases between the germline ends. Germline V gene data show CDR1 as SNHLY and CDR2 as FYNNEI. CDR3 nucleotides: TGTGCCAGCAGTCTAAACCCCTTGGGGAGTTCTGGAAACACCATATATTTT. Its translation is CASSLNPLGSSGNTIYF.

At least ten counts were recorded for this clone. The V call is TRBV7-3, the J call TRBJ2-1; 7 bases agree with TRBD1. In germline, CDR1 is SGHTA, CDR2 FQGTGA. V shed 6 bases, J shed 9 bases, and the junction held 8 bases outside the gene matches. This CDR3 region has 13 residues. DNA for the CDR3: TGTGCCAGCAGGCAAAACAGGGGCGGTGAGCAGTTCTTC. Amino acids: CASRQNRGGEQFF.

This chain uses TRBV20-1 with TRBJ2-7, with TRBD1 identical over 8 bases. CDR1 is DFQATT and CDR2 is SNEGSKA in the germline V gene (reference sequence). The CDR3 spans 13 residues. J gave up 5 bases and V 3 bases, and 6 bases lay outside the gene matches. The CDR3 nucleotides read TGCAGTGCTAGGGCGGACAGGGCCCACGAGCAGTACTTC. Protein sequence: CSARADRAHEQYF.

In its sample, this clone was seen many times. This chain connects TRBV12-3 or TRBV12-4 to TRBJ2-1; D might be TRBD2 (5 bases). This CDR3 comprises 12 residues. V was cut by 6 bases and J by 8 bases, with 11 bases left in between. DNA for the CDR3: TGTGCCAGCAGCCCCCCGGGGTATGAGCAGTTCTTC. This codes for CASSPPGYEQFF.

Note on this clone: One junction end does not reproduce the germline sequence, and a read error may be involved. The chain carries TRBV6-2 or TRBV6-3 and TRBJ1-6, with 10 bases identical to TRBD1. This CDR3 has 14 amino acids. The germline gives CDR1 MNHEY, CDR2 SVGEGT. The CDR3 bases are TGTGCCAGCAGCACAGGGACAGGGGTTTCACCCCTCCAATTT. Its protein is CASSTGTGVSPLQF.

This clone was observed at least ten times. The rearrangement joins TRBV28 to TRBJ1-2; D is unclear. V lost 4 bases and J 7 bases, leaving 7 bases between the germline ends. This CDR3 has 11 amino acids. Germline assignment: CDR1 MDHEN and CDR2 SYDVKM. Written as DNA, the CDR3 is TGTGCCAGCAGTTCAAAGGTTGGCTACACCTTC. Its translation is CASSSKVGYTF.

This clone came up many times. The genes are TRBV28 and TRBJ1-5; TRBD1 aligns across 7 bases. Germline V CDR1 and CDR2: MDHEN, SYDVKM. This CDR3 has 16 amino acids. With 5 bases clipped from V and 0 bases from J, the junction kept 7 bases outside the gene matches. CDR3 loop: CASSSAGQASNQPQHF. DNA of the CDR3: TGTGCCAGCAGTAGTGCCGGACAGGCTAGCAATCAGCCCCAGCATTTT.

This clone was counted ten times or more. V and J are TRBV20-1 and TRBJ2-4; 8 nucleotides match TRBD1. CDR1 is DFQATT, CDR2 SNEGSKA, per germline (reference sequence). Germline trimming cut 2 bases from V and 0 bases from J; bases unmatched to any gene: 12. This CDR3 has 18 amino acids. CDR3 nucleotide sequence: TGCAGTGCTAGAAATCGGTACAGGGGGTCGATAGCCAAAAACATTCAGTACTTC. Residues: CSARNRYRGSIAKNIQYF.

CDR3 region: CAWSPRRDTEAFF. CDR3 nucleotide sequence: TGTGCCTGGAGTCCTAGGAGGGACACTGAAGCTTTCTTT. The chain employs TRBV30 and TRBJ1-1; D unresolved. V gave up 2 bases and J gave up 3 bases, with 10 bases separating them. Looked up from germline, CDR1 is GTSNPN and CDR2 is SVGIG (reference sequence). The CDR3 is 13 residues long.

This clone was seen ten or more times. The chain employs TRBV7-9 and TRBJ2-7; 7 bases align to TRBD1. Germline lookup yields CDR1 SEHNR and CDR2 FQNEAQ (reference sequence). V was clipped by 2 bases and J by 1 base; unmatched bases: 2. The CDR3 consists of 14 residues. The CDR3 is CASSLPGQSYEQYF. The CDR3 DNA reads as TGTGCCAGCAGCTTACCGGGACAGTCCTACGAGCAGTACTTC.

Details on this clone: A much larger clonotype is one base distant, so this may be a read error. The same CDR3 can be traced to other DNA sequences in this sample. The J gene is TRBJ1-1, the V gene TRBV12-3 or TRBV12-4; D is undetermined. The V end lost 6 bases, the J end lost 5 bases, and 13 bases lay between the germline ends. This CDR3 has 13 amino acids. The chain's CDR3 is CASRGLAWTEAFF. The CDR3 DNA is TGTGCCAGCAGGGGTCTTGCGTGGACTGAAGCTTTCTTT.

With respect to this clone: The junction and the germline gene differ at one end; a read error may be behind it. This chain links TRBV4-1 with TRBJ2-2; D is unclear. Germline V gives CDR1 MGHRA, CDR2 YSYEKL. The CDR3 spans 15 residues. For the CDR3, the DNA is TGCTCCAGCAACCAAGACGAAGGAAACACCGGGGAGCTGTTTTTT. It encodes CSSNQDEGNTGELFF.

This clone was recorded many times. Given a much more abundant clone one base away, this may be a read error. The chain joins TRBV19 to TRBJ2-7; D is possibly TRBD1 (6 bases). This CDR3 region has 14 residues. CDR1 is LNHDA, CDR2 SQIVND, per germline (reference sequence). V lost 8 bases and J lost 2, with 16 bases in between. CDR3 loop: CASRPDSATYEQYF. CDR3 nucleotide sequence: TGTGCCAGTCGTCCGGACAGCGCGACCTACGAGCAGTACTTC.

This clone was seen at least ten times. V gene TRBV2 combines with J gene TRBJ1-2, with a tentative D call TRBD1 (5 bases). The CDR3 runs 14 residues. Germline CDR1 SNHLY, CDR2 FYNNEI. Trimming removed 2 bases at V and 6 bases at J, with 13 bases between. The CDR3 region has the DNA TGTGCCAGCAGTGAATTGGGGCCAGGGAATGGCTACACCTTC. This sequence encodes CASSELGPGNGYTF.

This clone has ten or more counts. The rearrangement uses TRBV28 and TRBJ1-2; 7 positions match TRBD1. Unmatched junction bases numbered 11, after V lost 5 bases and J lost 5 bases. Germline lookup yields CDR1 MDHEN and CDR2 SYDVKM. The CDR3 loop spans 15 amino acids. The CDR3 loop is CASSPWDRDYYGYTF. The CDR3 nucleotides read TGTGCCAGCAGTCCTTGGGACAGAGATTATTATGGCTACACCTTC.

This chain uses TRBV20-1 with TRBJ2-7; D remains ambiguous. The CDR3 is 15 amino acids. Germline loops: CDR1 DFQATT, CDR2 SNEGSKA (reference sequence). The V and J ends lost 1 base and 4 bases respectively, with 17 bases between them. The CDR3 nucleotides are TGCAGTGCTAGAGCAGATGGACCATCTAGGTACGAGCAGTACTTC. It translates to CSARADGPSRYEQYF.

This clone was seen many times. The chain employs TRBV9 and TRBJ2-1, with D perhaps given as TRBD1 or TRBD2 (6 bases each). The CDR3 extends over 14 amino acids. CDR1 is SGDLS and CDR2 is YYNGEE in the germline V gene. Trimming took off 7 bases at V and 9 bases at J, with 20 bases between the two ends. CDR3 coding DNA: TGTGCCAGCGGGGGGCAGGAGAGGAGCGGTGAGCAGTTCTTC. Translating it yields CASGGQERSGEQFF.

In its sample, this clone was seen many times. This CDR3 reads CASSPNMAGSEQYF. The CDR3 coding sequence is TGTGCCAGCAGCCCTAATATGGCGGGAAGCGAGCAGTACTTC. J is TRBJ2-7 and V is TRBV7-2, with a tentative D call TRBD2 (6 bases). Looked up from germline, CDR1 is SGHTA and CDR2 is FQGNSA. The V and J ends lost 5 bases and 6 bases respectively, with 17 bases between them. The CDR3 totals 14 residues.

This clone was seen at least ten times. The rearrangement links TRBV12-3 or TRBV12-4 to TRBJ2-7; 9 bases map to TRBD2. The CDR3 is 15 residues long. Unmatched junction bases numbered 4, after V lost 2 bases and J lost 2 bases. Here the CDR3 reads CASSLSSGTAYEQYF. The CDR3 DNA reads as TGTGCCAGCAGTTTATCTAGCGGGACCGCCTACGAGCAGTACTTC.

This clone has a count of ten or more. The V call is TRBV5-5, the J call TRBJ2-7; no reliable D call. Trimming took 1 base from V and 4 from J, leaving 9 bases between them. This CDR3 is built from 13 residues. The germline V gene has CDR1 SGHKS and CDR2 YYEKEE (reference sequence). CDR3 nucleotides: TGTGCCAGCAGCTTGTACCTGGGGTACGAGCAGTACTTC. Protein product: CASSLYLGYEQYF.

J is TRBJ2-7 and V is TRBV20-1, with 8 bases that match TRBD1. J gave up 5 bases and V 3 bases, and 15 bases lay outside the gene matches. Per germline, CDR1 DFQATT and CDR2 SNEGSKA (reference sequence). This CDR3 comprises 16 residues. The chain's CDR3 is CSASPSSGTGGDEQYF. The DNA of the CDR3 is TGCAGTGCTAGTCCCTCCTCCGGGACAGGTGGCGACGAGCAGTACTTC.

This clone was observed many times. The J gene is TRBJ1-2, the V gene TRBV5-6; D not resolved. Germline V CDR1 and CDR2: SGHDT, YYEEEE. Trimming removed 0 bases from V and 6 bases from J, with 9 bases in between. This CDR3 comprises 13 residues. The CDR3 here is CASSLGGPHGYTF. In nucleotides, the CDR3 is TGTGCCAGCAGCTTGGGGGGTCCCCATGGCTACACCTTC.